Presented here are 17 T cell receptor beta chains from one specimen sequenced in a study of lymphopenia after photon versus proton radiotherapy. Repertoires were generated with immunoSEQ multiplex PCR, while TCRdb's copy carries only in-frame clones and drops some. The profile shows about 5,000 clones, approximately 90% of them singletons. The material was peripheral blood, obtained from a patient treated with photon-based radiotherapy. Receptor source: a man aged 30-40 years with gastric cancer.

This clone was seen a single time. The chain is built from TRBV15 and TRBJ2-7; D call uncertain. Trimming took 3 bases from V and 3 from J, leaving 12 bases between them. The V gene's germline CDR1 is LNHNV and CDR2 YYDKDF (reference sequence). The CDR3 totals 14 residues. The CDR3 protein is CATSSDWINYEQYF. DNA for the CDR3: TGTGCCACCAGCAGTGACTGGATCAACTACGAGCAGTACTTC.

The chain carries TRBV25-1 and TRBJ1-2; no clear D gene. The CDR3 is 13 amino acids. Germline values: CDR1 MGHDK, CDR2 SYGVNS. Trimming cost V 4 bases and J 8 bases, with 14 bases left between them. DNA for the CDR3: TGTGCCAGCAGTGGAGGCACGTTCGACGGCTACACCTTC. This encodes CASSGGTFDGYTF.

The gene calls are TRBV2 and TRBJ2-5; the D is unclear. The CDR3 runs 14 residues. Between the trimmed V and J ends, which lost 7 bases and 0 bases, there was a span of 12 bases. CDR1 SNHLY and CDR2 FYNNEI come from the germline V gene. The CDR3 loop reads CASIFDQYQETQYF. CDR3 nucleotide sequence: TGTGCCAGCATTTTCGACCAGTACCAAGAGACCCAGTACTTC.

The V gene is TRBV11-1, the J gene TRBJ2-3; a possible D gene is TRBD1 (7 bases). CDR1 SGHAT and CDR2 FQDESV come from the germline V gene (reference sequence). With 5 bases removed from V and 0 bases from J, the gap between germline ends came to 15 bases. The CDR3 length is 16 residues. Here the CDR3 reads CASSTLTGTSTDTQYF. CDR3 nucleotides: TGTGCCAGCAGCACCTTGACAGGGACTAGCACAGATACGCAGTATTTT.

The chain is built from TRBV7-2 and TRBJ1-1; no definite D call. CDR1 and CDR2 (germline): SGHTA, FQGNSA. Trimming pared 5 bases from V and 6 bases from J, leaving 10 bases between. This CDR3 has 12 amino acids. Written as DNA, the CDR3 is TGTGCCAGCAGCCTTGGGTTCCCTGAAGCTTTCTTT. This gives the protein CASSLGFPEAFF.

The chain uses TRBV4-2 and TRBJ2-2; D is unresolved. CDR3 size: 14 residues. V was clipped by 4 bases and J by 1 base, with 7 bases between them. Germline V gene data show CDR1 as LGHNA and CDR2 as YNFKEQ. CDR3 DNA: TGTGCCAGCAGCCTTGAGCGGAACACCGGGGAGCTGTTTTTT. Translated, it gives CASSLERNTGELFF.

This clone has only one observation. The genes are TRBV4-1 and TRBJ1-3; D is unclear. CDR1 is MGHRA, CDR2 YSYEKL, per germline. This CDR3 spans 16 amino acids. The V end lost 0 bases, the J end lost 0 bases, and 9 bases lay between the germline ends. The chain's CDR3 is CASSQDWADSGNTIYF. CDR3 coding DNA: TGCGCCAGCAGCCAAGATTGGGCCGACTCTGGAAACACCATATATTTT.

This clone was picked up a small number of times. The CDR3 reads CASSRTGGLYQPQHF. CDR3 nucleotide sequence: TGTGCCAGCAGTAGGACAGGGGGCCTTTATCAGCCCCAGCATTTT. The chain uses TRBV6-6 and TRBJ1-5; 11 nucleotides align to TRBD1. Looked up from germline, CDR1 is MNHNY and CDR2 is SVGAGI (reference sequence). The CDR3 runs to 15 residues. Losses at the gene ends were 5 bases for V and 5 bases for J; bases not matched to a gene: 5.

The V call is TRBV19, the J call TRBJ2-4; maybe TRBD2 (6 bases). Trimming shortened V by 1 base and J by 8 bases, and 12 bases separated the two germline ends. The germline gives CDR1 LNHDA, CDR2 SQIVND (reference sequence). The CDR3 consists of 14 residues. CDR3 residues: CASSIGTKYDIQYF. In DNA form, the CDR3 reads TGTGCCAGTAGTATAGGGACTAAGTATGACATTCAGTACTTC.

This clone was counted once. V gene TRBV6-4 combines with J gene TRBJ2-3; weak D call: TRBD1 (6 bases). The CDR3 totals 14 residues. The germline CDR1 and CDR2 sequences are MRHNA and SNTAGT. The germline V and J ends were trimmed by 6 bases and 3 bases, with 13 bases remaining between them. The CDR3 is CASSPGHETDTQYF. The DNA of the CDR3 is TGTGCCAGCAGCCCGGGACACGAAACAGATACGCAGTATTTT.

V gene TRBV18 combines with J gene TRBJ2-1; possible D gene TRBD1, 6 bases. V lost 2 bases and J lost 8, with 16 bases in between. CDR1 is KGHSH and CDR2 is LQKENI in the germline V gene. CDR3 length equals 15 residues. For the CDR3, the DNA is TGTGCCAGCTCACCAAACGGACAGTTTTCGGATGAGCAGTTCTTC. This encodes CASSPNGQFSDEQFF. The full variable domain, with the rest looked up from reference TRBV18 and TRBJ2-1, is NAGVMQNPRHLVRRRGQEARLRCSPMKGHSHVYWYRQLPEEGLKFMVYLQKENIIDESGMPKERFSAEFPKEGPSILRIQQVVRGDSAAYFCASSPNGQFSDEQFFGPGTRLTVL.

The chain carries TRBV18 and TRBJ1-2; the D is unclear. Deletions cut 2 bases from V and 4 bases from J, with 8 bases between. This CDR3 has 13 residues. Germline-derived CDR1 and CDR2 are KGHSH and LQKENI. CDR3 amino acids: CASSPGEGYGYTF. CDR3 coding DNA: TGTGCCAGCTCACCAGGAGAAGGCTATGGCTACACCTTC.

This chain connects TRBV18 to TRBJ1-1; TRBD1 agrees at 10 bases. V gave up 5 bases and J gave up 8 bases; unmatched junction bases: 8. This CDR3 has 14 amino acids. The germline gives CDR1 KGHSH, CDR2 LQKENI. The CDR3 loop is CASSSGQGILEAFF. DNA for the CDR3: TGTGCCAGCTCATCGGGACAGGGGATTTTGGAAGCTTTCTTT.

The chain uses TRBV4-1 and TRBJ2-7; D gene uncertain. This CDR3 region has 15 residues. Germline V gene sequence: CDR1 MGHRA, CDR2 YSYEKL. The V gene lost 4 bases and the J gene lost 5 bases, with 18 bases spanning the gap. The CDR3: CASSLNMWAEDEQYF. DNA of the CDR3: TGCGCCAGCAGCCTAAATATGTGGGCAGAGGACGAGCAGTACTTC.

CDR3 in DNA: TGTGCCAGCAAAGGGGGCCGGGACAGGGATTTAGAGACCCAGTACTTC. It specifies CASKGGRDRDLETQYF. The rearrangement links TRBV2 to TRBJ2-5; 9 bases are a match to TRBD1. Germline V gene sequence: CDR1 SNHLY, CDR2 FYNNEI. V dropped 7 bases and J dropped 4; count of bases not matched to a gene: 13. The CDR3 sequence is 16 residues long.

The rearrangement uses TRBV11-1 and TRBJ2-3; D not resolved. The CDR3 sequence is 12 residues long. Germline V gives CDR1 SGHAT, CDR2 FQDESV (reference sequence). The V and J ends lost 3 bases and 9 bases respectively, with 10 bases between them. This CDR3 reads CASSFNTDTQYF. In nucleotides, the CDR3 is TGTGCCAGCAGCTTTAATACTGACACGCAGTATTTT.

The gene calls are TRBV5-6 and TRBJ2-5; D might be TRBD1 (7 bases). Trimming took 4 bases from V and 2 from J, leaving 18 bases between them. The CDR3 has 16 residues. Germline V lookup: CDR1 SGHDT, CDR2 YYEEEE. The CDR3 region is CASSTRTGSGQETQYF. DNA of the CDR3: TGTGCCAGCAGCACCAGGACAGGTAGCGGTCAAGAGACCCAGTACTTC.